The following is a TCR beta chain sequence with its context. Its antigen remains unknown. This specimen comes from a study of OX40 agonist ivuxolimab in advanced cancers. Study results and caveats: Blood T cells, both CD4+ and CD8+, expanded clonally by week 6 at 0.1 to 3.0 mg/kg.

The CDR3 contains 11 residues. V was shortened by 6 bases and J by 5 bases, with 8 bases between the two germline ends. Germline V gene data show CDR1 as SQVTM and CDR2 as ANQGSEA. Measured with immunoSEQ multiplex PCR; TCRdb has only the in-frame clones, and not every one. This table has approximately 26,000 clones, 60% to 85% appearing once. The sample in question was CD4+ or CD8+ T cells sorted from blood, obtained in a trial of the OX40 agonist ivuxolimab. The receptor comes from an adult with an advanced solid tumor such as melanoma, head and neck, liver or kidney cancer. This chain joins TRBV29-1 and TRBJ2-4; the D is unclear. In DNA, the CDR3 is TGCAGCGTCACAGTGCAAAACATTCAGTACTTC. This encodes CSVTVQNIQYF.